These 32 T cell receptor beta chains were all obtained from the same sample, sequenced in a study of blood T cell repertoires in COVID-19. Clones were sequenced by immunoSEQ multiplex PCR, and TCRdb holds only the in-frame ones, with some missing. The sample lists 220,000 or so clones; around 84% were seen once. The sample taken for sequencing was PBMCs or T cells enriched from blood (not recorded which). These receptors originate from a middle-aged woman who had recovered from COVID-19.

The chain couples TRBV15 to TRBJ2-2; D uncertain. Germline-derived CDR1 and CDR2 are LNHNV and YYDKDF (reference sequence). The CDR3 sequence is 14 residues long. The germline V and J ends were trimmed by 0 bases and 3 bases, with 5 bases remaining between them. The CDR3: CATSRDRYTGELFF. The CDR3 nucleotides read TGTGCCACCAGCAGAGACAGGTACACCGGGGAGCTGTTTTTT.

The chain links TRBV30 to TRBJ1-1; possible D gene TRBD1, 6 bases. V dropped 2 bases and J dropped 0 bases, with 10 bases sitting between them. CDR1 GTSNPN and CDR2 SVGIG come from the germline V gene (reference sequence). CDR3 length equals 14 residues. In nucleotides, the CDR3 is TGTGCCTGGAGTAATTACAGGGTGAACACTGAAGCTTTCTTT. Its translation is CAWSNYRVNTEAFF.

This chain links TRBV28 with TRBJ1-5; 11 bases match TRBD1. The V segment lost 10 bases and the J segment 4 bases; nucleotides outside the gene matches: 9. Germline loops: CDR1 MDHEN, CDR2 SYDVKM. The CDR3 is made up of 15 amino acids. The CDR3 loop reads CAIGHRDRGNQPQHF. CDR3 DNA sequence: TGTGCCATCGGTCACCGGGACAGGGGGAATCAGCCCCAGCATTTT.

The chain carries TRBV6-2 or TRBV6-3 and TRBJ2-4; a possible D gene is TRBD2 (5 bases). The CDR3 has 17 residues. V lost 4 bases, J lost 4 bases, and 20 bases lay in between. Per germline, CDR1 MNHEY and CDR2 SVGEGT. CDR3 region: CASSSSGLQGRKNIQYF. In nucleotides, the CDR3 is TGTGCCAGCAGTTCTTCCGGACTCCAAGGGAGAAAAAACATTCAGTACTTC.

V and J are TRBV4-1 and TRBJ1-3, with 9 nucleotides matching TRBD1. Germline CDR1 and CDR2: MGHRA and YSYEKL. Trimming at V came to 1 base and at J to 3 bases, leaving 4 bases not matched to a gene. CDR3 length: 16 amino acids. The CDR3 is CASSQGYRGLGNTIYF. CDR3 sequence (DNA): TGCGCCAGCAGCCAAGGGTACAGGGGGCTTGGAAACACCATATATTTT.

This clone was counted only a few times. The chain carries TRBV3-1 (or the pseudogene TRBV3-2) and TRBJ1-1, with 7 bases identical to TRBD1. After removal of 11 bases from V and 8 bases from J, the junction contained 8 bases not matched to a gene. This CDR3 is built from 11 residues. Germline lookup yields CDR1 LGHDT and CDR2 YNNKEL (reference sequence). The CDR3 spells CAVKTGLEAFF. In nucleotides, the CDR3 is TGTGCCGTCAAGACAGGGTTGGAAGCTTTCTTT.

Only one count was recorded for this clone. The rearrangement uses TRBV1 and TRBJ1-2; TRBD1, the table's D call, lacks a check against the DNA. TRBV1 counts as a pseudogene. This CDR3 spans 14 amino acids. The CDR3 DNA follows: TGCACCAGCAGCCATACACCCGATCGCTATGGCTACACCTTC. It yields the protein CTSSHTPDRYGYTF.

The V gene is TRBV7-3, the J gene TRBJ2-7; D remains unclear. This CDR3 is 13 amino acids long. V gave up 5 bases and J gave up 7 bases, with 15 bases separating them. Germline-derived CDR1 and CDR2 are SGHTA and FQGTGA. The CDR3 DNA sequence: TGTGCCAGCAGCCCAACACGTGGCATGGAGCAGTACTTC. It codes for CASSPTRGMEQYF.

CDR3 loop: CASSLLTGDNYEQYF. In DNA form, the CDR3 reads TGTGCCAGCAGCTTATTGACAGGGGATAACTACGAGCAGTACTTC. This sequence joins TRBV7-2 and TRBJ2-7; 8 bases map to TRBD1. Unmatched junction bases numbered 6, after V lost 2 bases and J lost 3 bases. Germline CDR1 SGHTA, CDR2 FQGNSA. This CDR3 has 15 amino acids.

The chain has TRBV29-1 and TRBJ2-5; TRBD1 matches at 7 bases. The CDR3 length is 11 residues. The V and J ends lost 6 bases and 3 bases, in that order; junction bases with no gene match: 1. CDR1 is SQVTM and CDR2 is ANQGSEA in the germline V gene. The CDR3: CSVGTEETQYF. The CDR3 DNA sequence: TGCAGCGTCGGGACAGAAGAGACCCAGTACTTC.

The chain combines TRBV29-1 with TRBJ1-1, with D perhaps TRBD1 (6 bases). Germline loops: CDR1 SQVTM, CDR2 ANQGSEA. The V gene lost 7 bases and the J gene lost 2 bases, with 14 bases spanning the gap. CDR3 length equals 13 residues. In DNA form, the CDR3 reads TGCAGCGCCCCACTACAGGGAAACACTGAAGCTTTCTTT. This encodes CSAPLQGNTEAFF.

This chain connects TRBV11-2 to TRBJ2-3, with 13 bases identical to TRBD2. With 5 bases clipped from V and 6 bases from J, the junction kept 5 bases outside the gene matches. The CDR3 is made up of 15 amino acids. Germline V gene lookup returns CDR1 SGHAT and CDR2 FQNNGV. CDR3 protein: CASSPGLAGTDTQYF. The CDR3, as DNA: TGTGCCAGCAGCCCGGGACTAGCGGGAACCGATACGCAGTATTTT.

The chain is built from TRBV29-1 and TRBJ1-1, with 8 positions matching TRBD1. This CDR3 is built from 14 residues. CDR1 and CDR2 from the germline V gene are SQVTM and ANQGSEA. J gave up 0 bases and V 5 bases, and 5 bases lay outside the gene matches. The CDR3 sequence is CSVTTGVMNTEAFF. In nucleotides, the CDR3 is TGCAGCGTTACGACAGGGGTAATGAACACTGAAGCTTTCTTT.

The CDR3, as DNA: TGCGCCAGCAGCCAGCAGTCGGGACAGAACACTGAAGCTTTCTTT. Its translation is CASSQQSGQNTEAFF. This chain joins TRBV4-1 and TRBJ1-1; TRBD1 might be the D (6 bases). This CDR3 is built from 15 residues. CDR1 MGHRA and CDR2 YSYEKL come from the germline V gene. V was shortened by 3 bases and J by 1 base, with 12 bases between the two germline ends.

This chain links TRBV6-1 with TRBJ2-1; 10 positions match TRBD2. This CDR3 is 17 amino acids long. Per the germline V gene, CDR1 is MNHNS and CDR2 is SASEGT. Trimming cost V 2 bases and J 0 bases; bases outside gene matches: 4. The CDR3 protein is CASSERSGRGSYNEQFF. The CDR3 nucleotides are TGTGCCAGCAGTGAAAGGAGCGGGAGGGGCTCCTACAATGAGCAGTTCTTC.

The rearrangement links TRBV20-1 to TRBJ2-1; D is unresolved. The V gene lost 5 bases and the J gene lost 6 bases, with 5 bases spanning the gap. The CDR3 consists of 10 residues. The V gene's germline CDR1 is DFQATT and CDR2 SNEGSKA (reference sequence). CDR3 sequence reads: CSAVLNEQFF. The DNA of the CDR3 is TGCAGTGCTGTTCTCAATGAGCAGTTCTTC.

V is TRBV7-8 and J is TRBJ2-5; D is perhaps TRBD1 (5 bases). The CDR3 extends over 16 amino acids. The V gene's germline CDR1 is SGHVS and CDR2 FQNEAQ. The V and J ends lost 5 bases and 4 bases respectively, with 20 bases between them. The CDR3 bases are TGTGCCAGCAGCGGAAAAAACAGGCAAGGTGGAGAGACCCAGTACTTC. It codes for CASSGKNRQGGETQYF.

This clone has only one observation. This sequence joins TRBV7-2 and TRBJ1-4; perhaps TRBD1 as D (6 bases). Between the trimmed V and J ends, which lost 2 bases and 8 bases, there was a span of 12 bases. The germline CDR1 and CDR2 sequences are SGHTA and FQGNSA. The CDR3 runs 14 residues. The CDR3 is CASSLRTGKEKLFF. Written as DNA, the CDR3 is TGTGCCAGCAGCTTACGCACAGGGAAAGAAAAACTGTTTTTT. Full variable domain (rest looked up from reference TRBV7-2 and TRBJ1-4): GAGVSQSPSNKVTEKGKDVELRCDPISGHTALYWYRQSLGQGLEFLIYFQGNSAPDKSGLPSDRFSAERTGGSVSTLTIQRTQQEDSAVYLCASSLRTGKEKLFFGSGTQLSVL.

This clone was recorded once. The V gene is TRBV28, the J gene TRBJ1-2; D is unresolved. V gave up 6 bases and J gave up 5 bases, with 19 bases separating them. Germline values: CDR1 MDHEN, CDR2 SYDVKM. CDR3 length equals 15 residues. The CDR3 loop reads CASSPPLGSRYGYTF. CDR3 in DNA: TGTGCCAGCAGCCCCCCTCTCGGGAGCAGGTATGGCTACACCTTC.

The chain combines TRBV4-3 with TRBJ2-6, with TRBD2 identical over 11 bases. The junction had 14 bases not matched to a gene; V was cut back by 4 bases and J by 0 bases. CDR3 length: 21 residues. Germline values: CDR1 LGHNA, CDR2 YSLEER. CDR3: CASSPVASGRRVFSGANVLTF. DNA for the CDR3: TGCGCCAGCAGCCCTGTGGCTAGCGGGAGGAGGGTTTTCTCTGGGGCCAACGTCCTGACTTTC.

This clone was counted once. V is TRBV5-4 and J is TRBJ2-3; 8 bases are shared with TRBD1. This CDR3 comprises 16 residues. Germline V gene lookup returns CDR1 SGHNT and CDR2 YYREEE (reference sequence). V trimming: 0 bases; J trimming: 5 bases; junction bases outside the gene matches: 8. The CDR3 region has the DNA TGTGCCAGCAGCTTGGTACGCCAGGGGGCCGGAGATACGCAGTATTTT. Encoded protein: CASSLVRQGAGDTQYF.

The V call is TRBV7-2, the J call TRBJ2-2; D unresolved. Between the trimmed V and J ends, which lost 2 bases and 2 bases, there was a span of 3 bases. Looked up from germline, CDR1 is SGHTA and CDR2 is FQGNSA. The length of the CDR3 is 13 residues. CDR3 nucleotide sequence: TGTGCCAGCAGCTTACTCAACACCGGGGAGCTGTTTTTT. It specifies CASSLLNTGELFF. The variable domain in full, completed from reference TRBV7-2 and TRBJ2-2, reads GAGVSQSPSNKVTEKGKDVELRCDPISGHTALYWYRQSLGQGLEFLIYFQGNSAPDKSGLPSDRFSAERTGGSVSTLTIQRTQQEDSAVYLCASSLLNTGELFFGEGSRLTVL.

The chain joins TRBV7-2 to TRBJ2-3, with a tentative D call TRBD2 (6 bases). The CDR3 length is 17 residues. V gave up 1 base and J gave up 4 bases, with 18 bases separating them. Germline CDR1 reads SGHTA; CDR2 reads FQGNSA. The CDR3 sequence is CASSLVGAGAGPDTQYF. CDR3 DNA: TGTGCCAGCAGCTTAGTTGGAGCGGGCGCGGGCCCAGATACGCAGTATTTT. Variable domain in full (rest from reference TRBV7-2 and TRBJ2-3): GAGVSQSPSNKVTEKGKDVELRCDPISGHTALYWYRQSLGQGLEFLIYFQGNSAPDKSGLPSDRFSAERTGGSVSTLTIQRTQQEDSAVYLCASSLVGAGAGPDTQYFGPGTRLTVL.

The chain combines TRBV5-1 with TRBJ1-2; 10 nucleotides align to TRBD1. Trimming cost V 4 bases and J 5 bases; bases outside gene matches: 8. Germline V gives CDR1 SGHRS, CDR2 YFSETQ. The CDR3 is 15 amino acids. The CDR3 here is CASSEGQGSGYGYTF. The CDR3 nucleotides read TGCGCCAGCAGCGAGGGACAGGGGTCGGGATATGGCTACACCTTC.

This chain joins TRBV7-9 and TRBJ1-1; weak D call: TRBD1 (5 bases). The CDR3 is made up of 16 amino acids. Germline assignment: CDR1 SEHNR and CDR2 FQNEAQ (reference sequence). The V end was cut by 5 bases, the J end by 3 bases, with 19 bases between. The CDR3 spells CASSPVQRGLDTEAFF. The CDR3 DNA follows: TGTGCCAGCAGCCCTGTACAAAGGGGTTTGGACACTGAAGCTTTCTTT.

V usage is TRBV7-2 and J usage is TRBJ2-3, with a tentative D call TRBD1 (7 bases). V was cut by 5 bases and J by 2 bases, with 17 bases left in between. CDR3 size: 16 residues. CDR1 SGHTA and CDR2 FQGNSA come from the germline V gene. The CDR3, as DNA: TGTGCCAGCAGCACAGGGGAGGCTAGGGTCACAGATACGCAGTATTTT. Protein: CASSTGEARVTDTQYF.

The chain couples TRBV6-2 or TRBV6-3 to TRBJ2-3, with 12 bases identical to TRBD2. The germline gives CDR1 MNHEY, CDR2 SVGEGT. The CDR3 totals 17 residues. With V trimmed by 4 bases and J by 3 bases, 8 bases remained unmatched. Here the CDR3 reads CASSSYTSGRRTDTQYF. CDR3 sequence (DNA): TGTGCCAGCAGTTCCTATACTAGCGGGAGGAGGACAGATACGCAGTATTTT.

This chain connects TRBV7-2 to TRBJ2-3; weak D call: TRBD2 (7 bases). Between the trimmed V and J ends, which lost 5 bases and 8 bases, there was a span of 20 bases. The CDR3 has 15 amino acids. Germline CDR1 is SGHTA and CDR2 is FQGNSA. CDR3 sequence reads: CASSTLYRGGGTQYF. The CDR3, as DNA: TGTGCCAGCAGCACTCTCTATCGGGGAGGGGGTACGCAGTATTTT.

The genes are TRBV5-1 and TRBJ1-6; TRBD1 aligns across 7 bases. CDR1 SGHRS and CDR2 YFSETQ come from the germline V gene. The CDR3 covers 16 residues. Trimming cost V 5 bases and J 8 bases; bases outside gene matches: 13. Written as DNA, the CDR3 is TGCGCCAGCAGACAACAGGGGCACTACTTGGATTCACCCCTCCACTTT. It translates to CASRQQGHYLDSPLHF.

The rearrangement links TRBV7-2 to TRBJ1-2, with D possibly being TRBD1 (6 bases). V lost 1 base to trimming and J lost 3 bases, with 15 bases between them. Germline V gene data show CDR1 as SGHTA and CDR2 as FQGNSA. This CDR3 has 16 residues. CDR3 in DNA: TGTGCCAGCAGCTTAGGAGGGGGGGCGCGTCACTATGGCTACACCTTC. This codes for CASSLGGGARHYGYTF.

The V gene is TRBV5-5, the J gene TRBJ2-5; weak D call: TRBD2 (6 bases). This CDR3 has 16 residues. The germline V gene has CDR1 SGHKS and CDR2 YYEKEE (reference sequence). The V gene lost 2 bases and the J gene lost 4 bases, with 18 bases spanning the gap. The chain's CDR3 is CASSFFIRDGGETQYF. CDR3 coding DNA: TGTGCCAGCAGCTTTTTCATCCGGGACGGGGGAGAGACCCAGTACTTC.

This chain's CDR3 is CASSYNRETDTQYF. DNA for the CDR3: TGTGCCAGCAGTTACAACAGGGAGACAGATACGCAGTATTTT. The chain is built from TRBV6-5 and TRBJ2-3, with TRBD1 as a possible D gene (6 bases). The germline V and J ends were trimmed by 2 bases and 3 bases, with 9 bases remaining between them. This CDR3 has 14 residues. CDR1 MNHEY and CDR2 SVGAGI come from the germline V gene.